This T cell receptor (beta chain) was found in a study of blood T cell repertoires in COVID-19. Study summary: The study drew acute and convalescent COVID-19 samples from the United States, Italy and Spain. Sample material is recorded as cDNA or gDNA derived from T cells, B-cell-depleted T cells, or PBMCs.

Original data processing: Reference gene primer amplification gave nucleated cell count estimates. Assay used: immunoSEQ multiplex PCR; TCRdb lists only in-frame clones, some missing. V, J and clone size reflect that table, while D and trimming were determined from the DNA. The table includes 150,000 to 200,000 clones, around 81% detected once. Seattle-derived patients entered the study during active infection and were followed longitudinally. This clone is a singleton in its sample. The sample contains more than one DNA sequence encoding this CDR3. Trimming took 5 bases from V and 2 from J; bases not matched to a gene: 2. CDR1 and CDR2 (germline): SNHLY, FYNNEI. The CDR3 covers 13 residues.

The chain uses TRBV2 and TRBJ2-5, with TRBD1 matching 7 bases. This TCR came from a woman aged 40-49 years with COVID-19, enrolled during active disease. The sequenced sample was peripheral blood. This CDR3 reads CASSRDSQETQYF. CDR3 nucleotide sequence: TGTGCCAGCAGTCGGGACAGTCAAGAGACCCAGTACTTC.